These 7 T cell receptor beta chains came from one sample sequenced in a study of blood T cell repertoires in COVID-19. The assay was immunoSEQ multiplex PCR, and TCRdb's table has in-frame clones only and misses some. The sample consists of about 170,000 clones, approximately 80% of them appearing once. The material sequenced was PBMCs or T cells enriched from blood (not recorded which). These receptors were taken from a man in his fifties who had recovered from COVID-19.

This chain joins TRBV2 and TRBJ2-2; perhaps TRBD2 as D (6 bases). Germline V CDR1 and CDR2: SNHLY, FYNNEI. The CDR3 consists of 13 residues. V was pared by 6 bases and J by 4 bases, with 9 bases between. The CDR3 loop reads CASSREVTGELFF. The DNA of the CDR3 is TGTGCCAGCAGCAGGGAGGTCACCGGGGAGCTGTTTTTT.

The chain employs TRBV11-3 and TRBJ2-2; possible D gene TRBD1, 5 bases. This CDR3 is built from 13 residues. The germline CDR1 and CDR2 sequences are SGHNT and YENEEA. Trimming removed 5 bases from V and 6 bases from J, with 10 bases in between. The CDR3 nucleotides are TGTGCCAGCAGCCGAGACAGCTCCGGGGAGCTGTTTTTT. Protein: CASSRDSSGELFF.

V is TRBV6-2 or TRBV6-3 and J is TRBJ1-1, with D perhaps matching TRBD1 (5 bases). CDR3 size: 14 residues. The germline V gene encodes CDR1 MNHEY and CDR2 SVGEGT. V gave up 5 bases and J gave up 6 bases, with 16 bases separating them. The CDR3 loop reads CASSRAGKFAEAFF. The DNA for the CDR3 is TGTGCCAGCAGTCGGGCAGGGAAGTTCGCTGAAGCTTTCTTT.

The V and J genes are TRBV11-2 and TRBJ2-2; TRBD1 might be the D (5 bases). CDR1 is SGHAT and CDR2 is FQNNGV in the germline V gene. Trimming cost V 2 bases and J 1 base, with 14 bases left between them. This CDR3 is 17 amino acids long. CDR3 in amino acids: CASSLMPTGQNTGELFF. CDR3 in DNA: TGTGCCAGCAGCTTAATGCCCACAGGACAGAACACCGGGGAGCTGTTTTTT.

This rearrangement joins TRBV28 to TRBJ2-7; 7 bases map to TRBD2. The CDR3 consists of 17 residues. The germline gives CDR1 MDHEN, CDR2 SYDVKM. V was pared by 5 bases and J by 3 bases, with 16 bases of the junction left unmatched. The CDR3 region is CASSNPGGGRMDYEQYF. The CDR3 DNA is TGTGCCAGCAGTAACCCCGGCGGGGGAAGAATGGACTACGAGCAGTACTTC.

The chain is built from TRBV10-3 and TRBJ1-1; possibly TRBD1 for D (5 bases). Trimming stripped 3 bases from V and 6 bases from J, with 8 bases between. The CDR3 has 12 amino acids. In germline, CDR1 is ENHRY, CDR2 SYGVKD. The CDR3 region is CAISDVGAEAFF. Here the CDR3 DNA reads TGTGCCATCAGTGATGTAGGGGCTGAAGCTTTCTTT.

This clone was counted a single time. This chain uses TRBV6-2 or TRBV6-3 with TRBJ1-5; TRBD1 is a possible D gene (5 bases). Between the trimmed V and J ends, which lost 2 bases and 4 bases, there was a span of 12 bases. Germline V gives CDR1 MNHEY, CDR2 SVGEGT. This CDR3 spans 15 amino acids. The CDR3 protein is CASSYGDSYNQPQHF. In DNA form, the CDR3 reads TGTGCCAGCAGTTACGGAGACAGTTATAATCAGCCCCAGCATTTT.